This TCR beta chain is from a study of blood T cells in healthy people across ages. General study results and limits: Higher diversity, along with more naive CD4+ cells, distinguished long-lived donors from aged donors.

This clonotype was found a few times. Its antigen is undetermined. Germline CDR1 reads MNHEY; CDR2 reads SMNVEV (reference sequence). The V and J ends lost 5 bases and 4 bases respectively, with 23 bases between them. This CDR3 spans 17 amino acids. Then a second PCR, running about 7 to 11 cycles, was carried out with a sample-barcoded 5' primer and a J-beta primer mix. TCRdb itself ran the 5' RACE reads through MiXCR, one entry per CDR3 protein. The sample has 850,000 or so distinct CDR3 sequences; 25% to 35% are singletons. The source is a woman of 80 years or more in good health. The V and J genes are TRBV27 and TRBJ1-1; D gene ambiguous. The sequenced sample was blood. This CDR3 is CASSLGRVSAWGTEAFF. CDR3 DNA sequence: TGTGCCAGCAGTCTAGGTCGGGTCTCGGCCTGGGGCACTGAAGCTTTCTTT.